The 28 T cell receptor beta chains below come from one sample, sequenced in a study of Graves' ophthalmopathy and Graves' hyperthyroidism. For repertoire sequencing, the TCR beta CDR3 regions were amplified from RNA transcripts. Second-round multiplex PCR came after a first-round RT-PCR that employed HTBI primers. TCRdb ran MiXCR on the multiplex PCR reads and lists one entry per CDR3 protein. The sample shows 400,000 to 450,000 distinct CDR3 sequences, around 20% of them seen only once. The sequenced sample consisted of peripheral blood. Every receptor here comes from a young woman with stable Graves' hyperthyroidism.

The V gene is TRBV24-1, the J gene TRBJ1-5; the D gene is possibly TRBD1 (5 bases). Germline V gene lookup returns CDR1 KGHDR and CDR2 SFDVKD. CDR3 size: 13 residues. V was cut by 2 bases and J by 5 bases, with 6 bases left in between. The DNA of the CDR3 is TGTGCCACCAGTGATTGGGGCGATCAGCCCCAGCATTTT. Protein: CATSDWGDQPQHF.

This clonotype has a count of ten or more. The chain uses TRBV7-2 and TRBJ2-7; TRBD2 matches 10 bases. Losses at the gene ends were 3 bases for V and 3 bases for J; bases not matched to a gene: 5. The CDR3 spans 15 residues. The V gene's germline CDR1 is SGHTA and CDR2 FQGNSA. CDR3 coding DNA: TGTGCCAGCAGCTTGGAGAGGACTAGCGGCTACGAGCAGTACTTC. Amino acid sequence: CASSLERTSGYEQYF.

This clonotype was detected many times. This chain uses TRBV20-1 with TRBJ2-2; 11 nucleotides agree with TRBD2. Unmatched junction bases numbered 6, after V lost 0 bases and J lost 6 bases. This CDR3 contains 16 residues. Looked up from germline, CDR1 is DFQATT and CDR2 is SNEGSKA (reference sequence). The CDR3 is CSARDGGLADAGELFF. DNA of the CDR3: TGCAGTGCTAGAGATGGGGGACTAGCGGATGCCGGGGAGCTGTTTTTT.

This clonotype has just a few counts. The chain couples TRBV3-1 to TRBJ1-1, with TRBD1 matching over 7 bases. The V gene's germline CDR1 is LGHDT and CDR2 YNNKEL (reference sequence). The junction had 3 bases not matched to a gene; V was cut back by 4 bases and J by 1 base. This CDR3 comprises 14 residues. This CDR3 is CASSRRGENTEAFF. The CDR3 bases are TGTGCCAGCAGCCGCAGGGGGGAGAACACTGAAGCTTTCTTT.

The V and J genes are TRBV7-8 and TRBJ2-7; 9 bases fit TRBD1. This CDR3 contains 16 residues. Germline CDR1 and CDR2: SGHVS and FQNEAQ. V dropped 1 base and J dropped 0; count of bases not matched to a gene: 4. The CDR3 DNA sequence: TGTGCCAGCAGCTTAGGGGGGACAGGGAGCTCCTACGAGCAGTACTTC. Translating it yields CASSLGGTGSSYEQYF.

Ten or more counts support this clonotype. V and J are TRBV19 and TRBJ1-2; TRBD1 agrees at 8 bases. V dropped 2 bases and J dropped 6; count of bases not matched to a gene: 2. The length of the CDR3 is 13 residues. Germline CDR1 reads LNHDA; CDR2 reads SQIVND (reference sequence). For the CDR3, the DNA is TGTGCCAGTAGTATACGGACAGGGAATGGCTACACCTTC. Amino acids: CASSIRTGNGYTF.

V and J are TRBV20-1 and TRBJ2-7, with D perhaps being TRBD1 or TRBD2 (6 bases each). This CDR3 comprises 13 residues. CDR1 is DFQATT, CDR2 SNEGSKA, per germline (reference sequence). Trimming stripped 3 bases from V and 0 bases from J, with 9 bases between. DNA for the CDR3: TGCAGTGCTAGTCCGGGGGCCTCCTACGAGCAGTACTTC. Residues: CSASPGASYEQYF.

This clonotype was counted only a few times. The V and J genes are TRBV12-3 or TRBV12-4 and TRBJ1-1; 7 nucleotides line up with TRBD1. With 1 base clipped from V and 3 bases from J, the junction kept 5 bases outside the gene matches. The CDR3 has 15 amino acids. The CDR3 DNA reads TGTGCCAGCAGTTTAGGACAGGGTAGGTACACTGAAGCTTTCTTT. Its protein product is CASSLGQGRYTEAFF.

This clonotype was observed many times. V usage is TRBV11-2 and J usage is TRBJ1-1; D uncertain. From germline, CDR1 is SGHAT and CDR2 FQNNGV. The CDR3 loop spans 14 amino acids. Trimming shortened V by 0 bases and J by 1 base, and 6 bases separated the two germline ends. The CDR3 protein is CASSLDFTNTEAFF. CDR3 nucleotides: TGTGCCAGCAGCTTAGATTTCACGAACACTGAAGCTTTCTTT.

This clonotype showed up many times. CDR3 residues: CASSDGSGYEQYF. In DNA, the CDR3 is TGTGCCAGCAGTGACGGTAGTGGGTACGAGCAGTACTTC. This chain links TRBV2 with TRBJ2-7; no definite D call. The V end was cut by 3 bases, the J end by 4 bases, with 10 bases between. CDR1 SNHLY and CDR2 FYNNEI come from the germline V gene. The CDR3 contains 13 residues.

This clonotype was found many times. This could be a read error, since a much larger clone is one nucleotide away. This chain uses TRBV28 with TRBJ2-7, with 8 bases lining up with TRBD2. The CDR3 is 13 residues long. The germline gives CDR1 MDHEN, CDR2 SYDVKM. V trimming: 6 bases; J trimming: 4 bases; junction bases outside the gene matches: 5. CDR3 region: CASSPAGEYEQYF. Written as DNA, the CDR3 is TGTGCCAGCAGCCCAGCGGGAGAATACGAGCAGTACTTC. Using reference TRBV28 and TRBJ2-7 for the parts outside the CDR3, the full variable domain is DVKVTQSSRYLVKRTGEKVFLECVQDMDHENMFWYRQDPGLGLRLIYFSYDVKMKEKGDIPEGYSVSREKKERFSLILESASTNQTSMYLCASSPAGEYEQYFGPGTRLTVT.

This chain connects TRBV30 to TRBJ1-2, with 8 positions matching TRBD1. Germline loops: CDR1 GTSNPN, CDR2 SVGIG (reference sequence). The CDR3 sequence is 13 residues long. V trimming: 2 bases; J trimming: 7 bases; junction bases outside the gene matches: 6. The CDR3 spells CAWSSSQGVGYTF. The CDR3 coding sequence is TGTGCCTGGAGTTCTTCACAGGGGGTTGGCTACACCTTC.

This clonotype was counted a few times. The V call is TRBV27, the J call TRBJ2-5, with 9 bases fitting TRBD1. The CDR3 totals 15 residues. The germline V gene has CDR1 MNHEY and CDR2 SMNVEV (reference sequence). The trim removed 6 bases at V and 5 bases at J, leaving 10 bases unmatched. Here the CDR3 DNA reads TGTGCCAGCAGACTCACCGGACAGGGGTTGGAGACCCAGTACTTC. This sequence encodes CASRLTGQGLETQYF.

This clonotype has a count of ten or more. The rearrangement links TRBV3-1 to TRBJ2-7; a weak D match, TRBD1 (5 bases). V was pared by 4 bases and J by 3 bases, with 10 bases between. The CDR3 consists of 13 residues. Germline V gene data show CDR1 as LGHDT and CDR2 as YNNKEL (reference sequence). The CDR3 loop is CASSPRTYYEQYF. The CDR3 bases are TGTGCCAGCAGCCCCCGGACATACTACGAGCAGTACTTC.

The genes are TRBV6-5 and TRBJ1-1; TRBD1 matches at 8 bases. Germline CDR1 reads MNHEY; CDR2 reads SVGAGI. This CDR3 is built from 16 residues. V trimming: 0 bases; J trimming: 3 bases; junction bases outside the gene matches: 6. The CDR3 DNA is TGTGCCAGCAGTTACTCCGGACTACAGGGGGACACTGAAGCTTTCTTT. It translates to CASSYSGLQGDTEAFF.

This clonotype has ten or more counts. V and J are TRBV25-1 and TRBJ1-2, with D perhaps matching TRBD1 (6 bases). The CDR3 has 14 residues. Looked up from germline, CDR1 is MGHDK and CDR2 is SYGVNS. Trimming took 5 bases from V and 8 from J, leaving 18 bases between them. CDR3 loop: CASSTTRGARGYTF. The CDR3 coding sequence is TGTGCCAGCAGTACAACCAGGGGCGCGCGGGGCTACACCTTC.

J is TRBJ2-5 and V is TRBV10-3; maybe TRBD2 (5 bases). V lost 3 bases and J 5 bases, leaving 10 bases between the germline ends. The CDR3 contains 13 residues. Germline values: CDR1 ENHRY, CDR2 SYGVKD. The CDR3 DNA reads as TGTGCCATCAGTGACTCGGGGTGGGAGACCCAGTACTTC. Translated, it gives CAISDSGWETQYF.

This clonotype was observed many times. The CDR3 spells CASSHTGVDTGELFF. The CDR3 DNA sequence: TGCGCCAGCAGCCACACAGGGGTCGACACCGGGGAGCTGTTTTTT. The genes are TRBV4-1 and TRBJ2-2, with TRBD1 identical over 7 bases. This CDR3 is built from 15 residues. The ends lost 3 bases at V and 3 bases at J; junction bases unmatched: 4. Germline assignment: CDR1 MGHRA and CDR2 YSYEKL.

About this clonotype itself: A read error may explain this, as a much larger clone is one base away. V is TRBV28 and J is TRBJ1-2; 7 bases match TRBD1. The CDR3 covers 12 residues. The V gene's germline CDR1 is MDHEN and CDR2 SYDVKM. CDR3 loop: CASSFQGGGYSF. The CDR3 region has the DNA TGTGCCAGCAGTTTCCAGGGGGGTGGCTACAGCTTC.

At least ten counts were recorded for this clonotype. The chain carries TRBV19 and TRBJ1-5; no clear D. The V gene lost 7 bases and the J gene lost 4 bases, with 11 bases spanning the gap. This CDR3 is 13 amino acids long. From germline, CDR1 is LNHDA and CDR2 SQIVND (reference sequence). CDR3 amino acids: CASTPSGNQPQHF. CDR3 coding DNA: TGTGCCAGTACCCCATCCGGGAATCAGCCCCAGCATTTT.

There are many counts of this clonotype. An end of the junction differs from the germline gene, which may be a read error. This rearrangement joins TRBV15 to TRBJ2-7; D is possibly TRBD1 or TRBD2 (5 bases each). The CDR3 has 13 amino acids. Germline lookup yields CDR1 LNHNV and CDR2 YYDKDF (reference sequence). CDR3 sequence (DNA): TGTGCCACCAGCAGGAGGGGCTCCTACGGGCAGTACTTC. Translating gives CATSRRGSYGQYF.

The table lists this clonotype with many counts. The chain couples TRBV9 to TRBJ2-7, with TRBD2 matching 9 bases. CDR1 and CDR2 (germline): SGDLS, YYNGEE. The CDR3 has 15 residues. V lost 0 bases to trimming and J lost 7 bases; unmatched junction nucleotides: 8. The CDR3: CASSVEAGGPREQYF. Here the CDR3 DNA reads TGTGCCAGCAGCGTAGAGGCGGGAGGGCCGAGGGAGCAGTACTTC.

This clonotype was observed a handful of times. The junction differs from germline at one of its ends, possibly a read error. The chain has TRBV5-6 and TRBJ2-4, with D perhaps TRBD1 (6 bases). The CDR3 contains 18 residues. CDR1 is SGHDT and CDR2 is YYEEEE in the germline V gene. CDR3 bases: TGTGCCAGCAGCTTGGCCGGGGCAGGGGCTACAACCAAAAACATTAAGTACTTC. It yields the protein CASSLAGAGATTKNIKYF. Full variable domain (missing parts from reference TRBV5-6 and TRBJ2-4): DAGVTQSPTHLIKTRGQQVTLRCSPKSGHDTVSWYQQALGQGPQFIFQYYEEEERQRGNFPDRFSGHQFPNYSSELNVNALLLGDSALYLCASSLAGAGATTKNIKYFGAGTRLSVL.

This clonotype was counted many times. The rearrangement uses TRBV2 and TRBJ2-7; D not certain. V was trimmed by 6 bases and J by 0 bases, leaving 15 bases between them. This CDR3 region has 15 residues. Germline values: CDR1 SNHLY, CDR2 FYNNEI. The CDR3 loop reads CASRLDGYPSYEQYF. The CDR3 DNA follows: TGTGCCAGCAGACTGGACGGGTATCCCTCCTACGAGCAGTACTTC.

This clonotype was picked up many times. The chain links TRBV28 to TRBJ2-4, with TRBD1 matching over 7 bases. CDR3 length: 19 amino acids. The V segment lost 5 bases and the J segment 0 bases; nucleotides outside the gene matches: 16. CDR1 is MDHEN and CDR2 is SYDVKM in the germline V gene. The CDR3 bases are TGTGCCAGCAGTGTGACAGGGATTAGGATACTACGAGCCAAAAACATTCAGTACTTC. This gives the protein CASSVTGIRILRAKNIQYF.

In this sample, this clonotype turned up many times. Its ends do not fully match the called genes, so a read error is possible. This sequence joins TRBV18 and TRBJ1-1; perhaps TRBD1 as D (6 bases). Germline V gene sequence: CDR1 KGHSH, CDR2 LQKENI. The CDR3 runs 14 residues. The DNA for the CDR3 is TGCGCCAGCAGCCCGACAGGACTAAACACTGAAGCTTTCTTT. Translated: CASSPTGLNTEAFF.

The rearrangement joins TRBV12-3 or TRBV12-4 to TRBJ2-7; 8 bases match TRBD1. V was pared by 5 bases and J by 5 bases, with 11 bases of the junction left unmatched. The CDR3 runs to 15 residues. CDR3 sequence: CASSPPRQGFDEQYF. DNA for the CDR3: TGTGCCAGCAGTCCCCCCCGACAGGGGTTCGACGAGCAGTACTTC.

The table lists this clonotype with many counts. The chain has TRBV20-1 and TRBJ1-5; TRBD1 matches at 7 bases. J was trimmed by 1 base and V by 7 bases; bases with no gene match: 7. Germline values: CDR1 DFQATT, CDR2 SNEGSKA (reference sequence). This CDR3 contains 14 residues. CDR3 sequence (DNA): TGCAGTGGAACCCAGGGGGGGAGCAATCAGCCCCAGCATTTT. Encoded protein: CSGTQGGSNQPQHF.